Included here is one TCR beta chain sequence, with context. Combining iRepertoire HTBI primers with Arm-PCR of CDR3 regions, the authors built TCR beta libraries. Original handling: The samples included approximately 60 TRBV and 14 TRBJ segments. TCRdb itself ran the multiplex PCR reads through MiXCR, one entry per CDR3 protein. The authors' filters were not applied to this entry. The sample records 400,000 to 450,000 distinct CDR3 sequences, over 15% being singletons. The data were obtained in a study of regulatory T cells in long-lasting Graves disease. Time point here: newly diagnosed GD, antithyroid drugs for less than 3 months. The TCR library was prepared using RNA isolated from PBMCs. The data also belong to a second study, concerning T cells in Graves' hyperthyroidism and ophthalmopathy.

Sequencing used peripheral blood mononuclear cells (PBMCs), obtained at new diagnosis, from a patient treated with antithyroid drugs. The clonotype was recovered from a woman aged 30 to 39 with Graves disease.

The CDR3 protein is CASSQEPPGGFGNTIYF. As DNA, the CDR3 is TGCGCCAGCAGCCAAGAGCCCCCCGGGGGCTTTGGAAACACCATATATTTT. The genes are TRBV4-3 and TRBJ1-3; D is possibly TRBD1 (6 bases). Deletions cut 0 bases from V and 3 bases from J, with 15 bases between. The CDR3 runs 17 residues. The V gene's germline CDR1 is LGHNA and CDR2 YSLEER.